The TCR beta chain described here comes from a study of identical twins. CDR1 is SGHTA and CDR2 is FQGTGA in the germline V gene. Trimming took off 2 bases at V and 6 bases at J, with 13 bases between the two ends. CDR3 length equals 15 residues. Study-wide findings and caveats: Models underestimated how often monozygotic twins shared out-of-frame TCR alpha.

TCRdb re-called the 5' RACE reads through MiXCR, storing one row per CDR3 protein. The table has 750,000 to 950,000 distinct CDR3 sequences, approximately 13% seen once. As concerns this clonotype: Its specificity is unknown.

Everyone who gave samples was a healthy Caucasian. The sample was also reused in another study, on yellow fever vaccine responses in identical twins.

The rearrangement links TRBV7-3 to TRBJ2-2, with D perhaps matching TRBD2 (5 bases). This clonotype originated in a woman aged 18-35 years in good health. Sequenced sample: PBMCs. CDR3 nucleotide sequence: TGTGCCAGCAGCTTATTGCCGGCGAGGGCCGGGGAGCTGTTTTTT. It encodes CASSLLPARAGELFF.